The 31 T cell receptor beta chains below come from one sample, sequenced in a study of blood T cell repertoires in COVID-19. Produced via immunoSEQ multiplex PCR; TCRdb's table is partial and in-frame only. Of hundreds of thousands of clones in the sample, around 85% were seen once. The specimen sequenced was peripheral blood. The receptor source for this set is a man aged 50 to 59 with active or convalescent COVID-19.

J is TRBJ1-4 and V is TRBV18; D is perhaps TRBD1 (5 bases). The V gene lost 2 bases and the J gene lost 5 bases, with 12 bases spanning the gap. CDR1 and CDR2 (germline): KGHSH, LQKENI. The CDR3 has 15 residues. The CDR3 loop is CASSPGGLRNEKLFF. CDR3 nucleotides: TGTGCCAGCTCACCAGGGGGACTGAGAAATGAAAAACTGTTTTTT.

This rearrangement joins TRBV14 to TRBJ1-5; D unclear. The germline V and J ends were trimmed by 1 base and 5 bases, with 6 bases remaining between them. Per the germline V gene, CDR1 is SGHDN and CDR2 is FVKESK. CDR3 length: 13 amino acids. The CDR3 region has the DNA TGTGCCAGCAGCCAAGGAATAGATCAGCCCCAGCATTTT. It is translated as CASSQGIDQPQHF.

This sequence joins TRBV18 and TRBJ2-3; possible D gene TRBD1, 5 bases. The CDR3 is 14 residues long. Trimming stripped 2 bases from V and 3 bases from J, with 9 bases between. Germline lookup yields CDR1 KGHSH and CDR2 LQKENI. The CDR3 DNA is TGTGCCAGCTCACCAAGGGGTGGGACAGATACGCAGTATTTT. Protein sequence: CASSPRGGTDTQYF.

This sequence joins TRBV4-1 and TRBJ2-5; 14 positions agree with TRBD2. Germline trimming cut 1 base from V and 5 bases from J; bases unmatched to any gene: 3. This CDR3 comprises 16 residues. From germline, CDR1 is MGHRA and CDR2 YSYEKL. Here the CDR3 reads CASSQGLAGGRETQYF. As DNA, the CDR3 is TGCGCCAGCAGCCAAGGACTAGCGGGAGGGCGGGAGACCCAGTACTTC.

This chain uses TRBV2 with TRBJ2-1; 8 bases map to TRBD2. J was trimmed by 7 bases and V by 4 bases; bases with no gene match: 9. This CDR3 region has 15 residues. Germline V gives CDR1 SNHLY, CDR2 FYNNEI. This chain's CDR3 is CASSAEIAGPNEQFF. The CDR3 DNA is TGTGCCAGCAGTGCGGAAATAGCGGGGCCAAATGAGCAGTTCTTC.

This rearrangement joins TRBV6-5 to TRBJ2-1, with D maybe TRBD2 (6 bases). CDR1 and CDR2 from the germline V gene are MNHEY and SVGAGI. V lost 7 bases to trimming and J lost 15 bases, with 19 bases between them. The CDR3 contains 12 residues. The CDR3 protein is CASNTGALVLFF. CDR3 sequence (DNA): TGTGCCAGCAACACGGGAGCCCTAGTGCTGTTCTTC.

V gene TRBV25-1 combines with J gene TRBJ1-4, with 8 bases aligning to TRBD1. Trimming removed 1 base from V and 0 bases from J; junction bases left unmatched: 4. Germline V gene data show CDR1 as MGHDK and CDR2 as SYGVNS. The CDR3 totals 17 residues. The CDR3 nucleotides are TGTGCCAGCAGTGAATCGGCCAGGGGGCCAACTAATGAAAAACTGTTTTTT. Translation gives CASSESARGPTNEKLFF.

The chain uses TRBV7-8 and TRBJ2-7; 7 bases line up with TRBD2. The junction had 12 bases not matched to a gene; V was cut back by 5 bases and J by 2 bases. The length of the CDR3 is 16 residues. Germline values: CDR1 SGHVS, CDR2 FQNEAQ. CDR3 nucleotide sequence: TGTGCCAGCAGCCCGAGGCTGGCGGGGGTACCCTACGAGCAGTACTTC. Protein product: CASSPRLAGVPYEQYF.

The rearrangement links TRBV3-1 (or the pseudogene TRBV3-2) to TRBJ2-2, with TRBD2 matching over 7 bases. Germline values: CDR1 LGHDT, CDR2 YNNKEL (reference sequence). V was clipped by 6 bases and J by 4 bases; unmatched bases: 8. The CDR3 spans 15 residues. The CDR3, as DNA: TGTGCCAGCAGGGTCGGGACTACTATCACCGGGGAGCTGTTTTTT. Its translation: CASRVGTTITGELFF.

The gene calls are TRBV2 and TRBJ2-1, with D maybe TRBD2 (5 bases). Looked up from germline, CDR1 is SNHLY and CDR2 is FYNNEI. The CDR3 has 14 residues. V lost 7 bases, J lost 2 bases, and 12 bases lay in between. CDR3 in amino acids: CASMWEKAYNEQFF. Written as DNA, the CDR3 is TGTGCCAGCATGTGGGAGAAGGCCTACAATGAGCAGTTCTTC.

The CDR3 region is CASSSGPGRKNIQYF. In DNA, the CDR3 is TGTGCCAGCAGTTCCGGGCCCGGGAGGAAAAACATTCAGTACTTC. The chain couples TRBV28 to TRBJ2-4; 7 nucleotides agree with TRBD2. The CDR3 has 15 residues. V lost 4 bases and J lost 4; bases outside the gene matches: 7. The germline gives CDR1 MDHEN, CDR2 SYDVKM.

With respect to this clone: A much larger clonotype is one base distant, so this may be a read error. This CDR3 is also generated by other DNA sequences in the sample. This chain links TRBV3-1 (or the pseudogene TRBV3-2) with TRBJ2-7; the match to TRBD2 covers 7 bases. With 4 bases clipped from V and 0 bases from J, the junction kept 3 bases outside the gene matches. CDR1 LGHDT and CDR2 YNNKEL come from the germline V gene (reference sequence). The CDR3 totals 14 residues. CDR3 coding DNA: TGTGCCAGCAGCCGGGAGGGAAGCTCCTACGAGCAGTACTTC. Amino acid sequence: CASSREGSSYEQYF.

The rearrangement uses TRBV6-2 or TRBV6-3 and TRBJ2-4, with D perhaps matching TRBD1 (6 bases). The length of the CDR3 is 14 residues. The V gene lost 2 bases and the J gene lost 8 bases, with 13 bases spanning the gap. The germline CDR1 and CDR2 sequences are MNHEY and SVGEGT. CDR3 bases: TGTGCCAGCAGTTACGGTTCAGAGGGGGACATTCAGTACTTC. Translating it yields CASSYGSEGDIQYF.

The V gene is TRBV2, the J gene TRBJ2-3; 13 bases are a match to TRBD2. This CDR3 has 17 residues. After removal of 7 bases from V and 2 bases from J, the junction contained 9 bases not matched to a gene. Looked up from germline, CDR1 is SNHLY and CDR2 is FYNNEI. CDR3 region: CASTEGTSGTYTDTQYF. For the CDR3, the DNA is TGTGCCAGCACCGAGGGGACTAGCGGGACGTACACAGATACGCAGTATTTT.

CDR3 protein: CASSGLMGQGLVNEQFF. In nucleotides, the CDR3 is TGTGCCAGCAGTGGTCTTATGGGACAGGGATTGGTAAATGAGCAGTTCTTC. V is TRBV2 and J is TRBJ2-1, with 9 positions matching TRBD1. Per the germline V gene, CDR1 is SNHLY and CDR2 is FYNNEI. V lost 4 bases, J lost 7 bases, and 14 bases stayed unmatched. This CDR3 is built from 17 residues.

The V gene is TRBV27, the J gene TRBJ2-1, with TRBD2 matching over 8 bases. CDR3 length: 14 amino acids. Germline V lookup: CDR1 MNHEY, CDR2 SMNVEV (reference sequence). The ends lost 2 bases at V and 5 bases at J; junction bases unmatched: 2. Here the CDR3 DNA reads TGTGCCAGCAGTTTAAGCGGGAGACACAATGAGCAGTTCTTC. It yields the protein CASSLSGRHNEQFF.

The rearrangement joins TRBV4-3 to TRBJ1-6; weak D call: TRBD1 (5 bases). The length of the CDR3 is 15 residues. Germline V gene data show CDR1 as LGHNA and CDR2 as YSLEER. Trimming removed 3 bases from V and 7 bases from J, with 13 bases in between. The CDR3 loop is CASSHVGGGNSPLHF. In DNA, the CDR3 is TGCGCCAGCAGCCACGTCGGCGGGGGAAATTCACCCCTCCACTTT.

J is TRBJ2-7 and V is TRBV13, with 7 bases lining up with TRBD1. CDR1 is PRHDT, CDR2 FYEKMQ, per germline (reference sequence). The junction had 8 bases not matched to a gene; V was cut back by 0 bases and J by 0 bases. This CDR3 contains 17 residues. This CDR3 is CASSLGLRGQRSYEQYF. The CDR3 nucleotides are TGTGCCAGCAGCTTAGGTTTAAGGGGACAGCGCTCCTACGAGCAGTACTTC.

The chain uses TRBV3-1 (or the pseudogene TRBV3-2) and TRBJ1-1; tentative D call: TRBD1 (5 bases). The germline gives CDR1 LGHDT, CDR2 YNNKEL (reference sequence). The CDR3 spans 13 residues. The ends were cut back, 2 bases at V and 5 bases at J, with 9 bases in the middle. The CDR3 here is CASSQFGGTEAFF. The DNA for the CDR3 is TGTGCCAGCAGCCAATTCGGGGGTACTGAAGCTTTCTTT.

The CDR3: CASSFLRSSGNTIYF. CDR3 in DNA: TGTGCCAGCAGCTTTCTGAGGTCCTCTGGAAACACCATATATTTT. This rearrangement joins TRBV5-6 to TRBJ1-3; D call uncertain. Trimming left V 2 bases short and J 0 bases short, with 9 bases between. This CDR3 region has 15 residues. Germline CDR1 SGHDT, CDR2 YYEEEE.

This chain joins TRBV27 and TRBJ2-1; possible D gene TRBD1, 5 bases. Trimming cost V 3 bases and J 10 bases, with 10 bases left between them. The CDR3 sequence is 12 residues long. Germline CDR1 MNHEY, CDR2 SMNVEV (reference sequence). CDR3 region: CASSLGPGEQFF. CDR3 DNA: TGTGCCAGCAGTTTGGGGCCCGGGGAGCAGTTCTTC.

The V and J genes are TRBV7-8 and TRBJ1-1, with D hard to call. Germline assignment: CDR1 SGHVS and CDR2 FQNEAQ. CDR3 length: 19 residues. V gave up 3 bases and J gave up 0 bases, with 23 bases separating them. The CDR3 sequence is CASSFTQIRGARMNTEAFF. The DNA of the CDR3 is TGTGCCAGCAGCTTTACTCAGATCCGGGGAGCCCGAATGAACACTGAAGCTTTCTTT. Full variable domain (remainder filled in from reference TRBV7-8 and TRBJ1-1): GAGVSQSPRYKVAKRGQDVALRCDPISGHVSLFWYQQALGQGPEFLTYFQNEAQLDKSGLPSDRFFAERPEGSVSTLKIQRTQQEDSAVYLCASSFTQIRGARMNTEAFFGQGTRLTVV.

This chain joins TRBV5-1 and TRBJ2-1; 10 bases map to TRBD2. Germline CDR1 is SGHRS and CDR2 is YFSETQ. Unmatched junction bases numbered 7, after V lost 0 bases and J lost 7 bases. The CDR3 sequence is 16 residues long. The CDR3 reads CASSLGAAGGPNEQFF. CDR3 DNA sequence: TGCGCCAGCAGCTTGGGGGCAGCGGGAGGGCCGAATGAGCAGTTCTTC.

The chain carries TRBV30 and TRBJ1-5; D gene unclear. V gave up 2 bases and J gave up 4 bases, with 12 bases separating them. Germline V gives CDR1 GTSNPN, CDR2 SVGIG (reference sequence). CDR3 length: 14 residues. CDR3 DNA sequence: TGTGCCTGGAGTTCAGTTGCCCTTAATCAGCCCCAGCATTTT. Protein: CAWSSVALNQPQHF. The whole variable domain, remainder taken from reference TRBV30 and TRBJ1-5, is SQTIHQWPATLVQPVGSPLSLECTVEGTSNPNLYWYRQAAGRGLQLLFYSVGIGQISSEVPQNLSASRPQDRQFILSSKKLLLSDSGFYLCAWSSVALNQPQHFGDGTRLSIL.

The rearrangement joins TRBV6-1 to TRBJ1-4; 10 positions agree with TRBD1. The V and J ends lost 4 bases and 7 bases, in that order; junction bases with no gene match: 12. The germline gives CDR1 MNHNS, CDR2 SASEGT. The CDR3 sequence is 17 residues long. CDR3: CASSVGTGARESEKLFF. CDR3 in DNA: TGTGCCAGCAGTGTAGGGACAGGGGCCCGAGAATCTGAAAAACTGTTTTTT.

The chain recombines TRBV28 with TRBJ1-2; 8 bases map to TRBD1. The CDR3 has 14 residues. Germline V gene data show CDR1 as MDHEN and CDR2 as SYDVKM. V lost 6 bases to trimming and J lost 1 base; unmatched junction nucleotides: 4. In nucleotides, the CDR3 is TGTGCCAGCAGGGCAGGGGGCAGTAACTATGGCTACACCTTC. Translating it yields CASRAGGSNYGYTF.

J is TRBJ2-1 and V is TRBV20-1, with D perhaps matching TRBD2 (5 bases). CDR1 DFQATT and CDR2 SNEGSKA come from the germline V gene (reference sequence). With 3 bases removed from V and 6 bases from J, the gap between germline ends came to 15 bases. The CDR3 runs 14 residues. The CDR3 loop reads CSASRGLPGNEQFF. Here the CDR3 DNA reads TGCAGTGCTAGTAGAGGGCTTCCCGGCAATGAGCAGTTCTTC.

This clone was seen just once. J is TRBJ2-1 and V is TRBV3-1 (or the pseudogene TRBV3-2), with 9 bases matching TRBD1. This CDR3 is 15 amino acids long. V lost 4 bases and J lost 7; bases outside the gene matches: 8. Germline loops: CDR1 LGHDT, CDR2 YNNKEL (reference sequence). The CDR3: CASSPLLDRGNEQFF. CDR3 sequence (DNA): TGTGCCAGCAGCCCACTTCTGGACAGGGGAAATGAGCAGTTCTTC.

V gene TRBV7-2 combines with J gene TRBJ1-5, with 9 bases identical to TRBD1. The V gene's germline CDR1 is SGHTA and CDR2 FQGNSA. The CDR3 consists of 16 residues. The V gene end was trimmed by 5 bases and the J gene end by 7 bases; junction bases not matched to a gene: 12. CDR3 nucleotides: TGTGCCAGCAGCCTGTCCGGGACAGGGTTTTCGCAGCCCCAGCATTTT. Its protein product is CASSLSGTGFSQPQHF.

The chain uses TRBV5-5 and TRBJ1-2; 7 positions agree with TRBD1. The CDR3 loop spans 14 amino acids. J lost 2 bases, V lost 4 bases, and 5 bases had no gene match. Germline V gives CDR1 SGHKS, CDR2 YYEKEE (reference sequence). The CDR3 DNA reads as TGTGCCAGCAGCGTGGGACAGACAAACTATGGCTACACCTTC. As protein: CASSVGQTNYGYTF. The variable domain in full, with the rest retrieved from reference TRBV5-5 and TRBJ1-2, is DAGVTQSPTHLIKTRGQQVTLRCSPISGHKSVSWYQQVLGQGPQFIFQYYEKEERGRGNFPDRFSARQFPNYSSELNVNALLLGDSALYLCASSVGQTNYGYTFGSGTRLTVV.

This rearrangement joins TRBV4-2 to TRBJ1-1; D may be TRBD1 (5 bases). CDR3 length: 13 amino acids. V shed 4 bases and J shed 11 bases, with 17 bases lying between them. Germline V gene lookup returns CDR1 LGHNA and CDR2 YNFKEQ. This CDR3 is CASSPGAGGDAFF. Here the CDR3 DNA reads TGTGCCAGCAGCCCTGGGGCGGGGGGGGATGCTTTCTTT.